The TCR beta chain described here comes from a study of blood T cell repertoires in COVID-19 (dated by TCRdb to 2020 to 2022). Context from the whole study: Samples from collaborators originated in the United States, Italy and Spain and spanned both the acute and convalescent phases of COVID-19. The material from the prospective study consisted of cDNA or gDNA derived from T cells, B-cell-depleted T cells, or PBMCs. Deeply sampled blood TCRbeta repertoires from subjects exposed to, actively infected with, or recovered from COVID-19 were included in the dataset. The repertoires were made available in a free public database intended to serve as a resource for research on the immune response to SARS-CoV-2. Samples came from the ongoing ImmuneRACE study (first 160 participants) plus 1,254 subjects from 6 global collaborators. Nearly every sample came with metadata listing a de-identified subject ID, COVID-19 status, age in years and sex. HLA class I and class II types, where available, came from metadata supplied by the sample provider rather than from assay-based typing.

The study at large found these results: Clinical and demographic metadata were provided uncurated, with the amount varying by source and participant.

Collaborating institutions collected whole blood in K2EDTA tubes following their own protocols. Collaborator samples were shipped for TCRbeta analysis as frozen whole blood, isolated PBMCs, or DNA extracted from either sample type. As regards this clone: Its antigen is still unknown. No per-base quality is available; no much larger clone lies one base away.

The immunoSEQ Assay, a bias-controlled multiplex PCR, was used to amplify TCRbeta CDR3 regions from genomic DNA. Per the source publication's procedure: The number of nucleated cells in each sample was estimated by amplification of reference gene primers within the assay. To quantify the absolute abundance of each unique TCRbeta CDR3 rearrangement, sequence reads were collapsed and filtered. For each sample, productive Simpson clonality was calculated as the square root of Simpson's diversity index across productive rearrangements. Imported from immuneACCESS, the table was reduced by TCRdb to in-frame sequences with V and J called. These copies leave out some clones; in studies compared against another copy, an unresolved V gene accounts for under half, and the cause of the remainder is not known. V and J calls and clone size follow that table, whereas D and trimming were derived from the DNA. The sample has 88,000 or so clones on record, more than 65% of them singletons. Approximately 12% of the sample belongs to the ten largest clones.

Measured from the cysteine to the phenylalanine, the CDR3 is 16 residues long. Kept here is only the CDR3 DNA, which spans 48 bases and is read in frame from base 1. According to the germline V gene, CDR1 reads MNHEY and CDR2 reads SVGAGI. The trim is 0 bases for V and 6 bases for J, with a gap of 14 bases between the germline ends. Recombination connected TRBV6-5 to TRBJ1-4; TRBD1 might be the D gene, on 6 matching bases. The receptor's source is a man older than 75 with acute or convalescent COVID-19. Source material: peripheral blood. The CDR3 loop reads CASSYSSGRGDEKLFF. Here is the DNA: TGTGCCAGCAGTTACTCATCTGGGAGGGGGGATGAAAAACTGTTTTTT.